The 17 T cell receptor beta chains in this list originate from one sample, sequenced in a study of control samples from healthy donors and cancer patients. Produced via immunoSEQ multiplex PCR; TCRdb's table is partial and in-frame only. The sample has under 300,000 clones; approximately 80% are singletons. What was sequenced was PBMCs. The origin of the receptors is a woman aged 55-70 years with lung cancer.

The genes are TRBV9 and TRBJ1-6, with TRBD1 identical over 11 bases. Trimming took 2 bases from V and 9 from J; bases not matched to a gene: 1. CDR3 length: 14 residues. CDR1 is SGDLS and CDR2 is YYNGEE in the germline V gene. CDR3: CASSVGQGGSPLHF. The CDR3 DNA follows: TGTGCCAGCAGCGTGGGACAGGGGGGTTCACCCCTCCACTTT.

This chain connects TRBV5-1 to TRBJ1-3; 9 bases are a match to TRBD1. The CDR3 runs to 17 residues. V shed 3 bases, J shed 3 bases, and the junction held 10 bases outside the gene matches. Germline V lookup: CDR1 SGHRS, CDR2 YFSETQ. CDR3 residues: CASSWTSGTGHGNTIYF. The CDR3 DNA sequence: TGCGCCAGCAGCTGGACCTCCGGGACAGGGCATGGAAACACCATATATTTT.

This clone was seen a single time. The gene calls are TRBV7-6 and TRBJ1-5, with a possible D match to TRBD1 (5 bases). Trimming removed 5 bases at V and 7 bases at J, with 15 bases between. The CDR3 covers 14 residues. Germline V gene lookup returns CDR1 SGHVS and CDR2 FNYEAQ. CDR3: CASSPLGAGQPQHF. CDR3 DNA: TGTGCCAGCAGCCCCCTTGGGGCTGGGCAGCCCCAGCATTTT. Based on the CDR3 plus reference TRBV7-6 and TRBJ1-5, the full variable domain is GAGVSQSPRYKVTKRGQDVALRCDPISGHVSLYWYRQALGQGPEFLTYFNYEAQQDKSGLPNDRFSAERPEGSISTLTIQRTEQRDSAMYRCASSPLGAGQPQHFGDGTRLSIL.

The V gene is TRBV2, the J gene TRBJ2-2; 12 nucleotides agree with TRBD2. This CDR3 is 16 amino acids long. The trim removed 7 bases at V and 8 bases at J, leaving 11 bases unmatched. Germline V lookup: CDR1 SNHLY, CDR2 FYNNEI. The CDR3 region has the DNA TGTGCCAGCAAGGGCCCTACTAGCGGGGGGATGGGGGAGCTGTTTTTT. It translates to CASKGPTSGGMGELFF.

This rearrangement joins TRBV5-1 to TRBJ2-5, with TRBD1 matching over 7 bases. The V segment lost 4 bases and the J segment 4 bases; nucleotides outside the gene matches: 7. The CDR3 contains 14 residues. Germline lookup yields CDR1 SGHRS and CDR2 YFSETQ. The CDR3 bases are TGCGCCAGCAGCCACGGCAGGGGGATAGAGACCCAGTACTTC. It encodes CASSHGRGIETQYF.

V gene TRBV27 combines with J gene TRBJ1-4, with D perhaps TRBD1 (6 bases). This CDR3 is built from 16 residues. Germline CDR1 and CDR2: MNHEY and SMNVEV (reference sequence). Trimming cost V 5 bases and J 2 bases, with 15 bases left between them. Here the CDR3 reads CASSRGGLRTNEKLFF. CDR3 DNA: TGTGCCAGCAGTCGGGGGGGCTTGCGGACTAATGAAAAACTGTTTTTT.

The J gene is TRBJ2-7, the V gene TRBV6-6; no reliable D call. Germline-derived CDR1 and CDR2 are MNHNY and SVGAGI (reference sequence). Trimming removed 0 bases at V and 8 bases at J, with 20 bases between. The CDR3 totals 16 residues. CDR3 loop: CASSYSVDTQSPKQYF. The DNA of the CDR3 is TGTGCCAGCAGTTACTCGGTCGACACTCAGTCACCCAAGCAGTACTTC.

CDR3 coding DNA: TGTGCCAGCAGCCAAGGAGGGGGACAGGAGACCCAGTACTTC. Residues: CASSQGGGQETQYF. V is TRBV3-1 (or the pseudogene TRBV3-2) and J is TRBJ2-5, with 7 bases aligning to TRBD1. Germline V lookup: CDR1 LGHDT, CDR2 YNNKEL (reference sequence). With 1 base clipped from V and 5 bases from J, the junction kept 4 bases outside the gene matches. This CDR3 has 14 amino acids.

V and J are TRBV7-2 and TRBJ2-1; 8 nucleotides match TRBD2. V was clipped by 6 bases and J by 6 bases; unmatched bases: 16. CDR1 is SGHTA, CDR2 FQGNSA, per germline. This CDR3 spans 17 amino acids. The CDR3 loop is CASRARAGLGSRNEQFF. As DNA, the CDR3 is TGTGCCAGCAGGGCAAGAGCGGGACTAGGAAGTCGCAATGAGCAGTTCTTC.

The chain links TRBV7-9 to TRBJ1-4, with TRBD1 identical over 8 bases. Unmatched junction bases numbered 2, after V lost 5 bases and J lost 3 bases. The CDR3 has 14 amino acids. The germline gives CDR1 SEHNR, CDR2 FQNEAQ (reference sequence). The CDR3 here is CASSQGAANEKLFF. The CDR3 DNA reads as TGTGCCAGCAGCCAGGGGGCGGCTAATGAAAAACTGTTTTTT.

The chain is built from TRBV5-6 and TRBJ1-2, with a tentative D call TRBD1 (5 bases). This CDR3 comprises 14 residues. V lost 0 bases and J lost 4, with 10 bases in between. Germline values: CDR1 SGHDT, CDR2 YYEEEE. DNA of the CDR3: TGTGCCAGCAGCTTGGGACAGACCCTCTATGGCTACACCTTC. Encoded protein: CASSLGQTLYGYTF.

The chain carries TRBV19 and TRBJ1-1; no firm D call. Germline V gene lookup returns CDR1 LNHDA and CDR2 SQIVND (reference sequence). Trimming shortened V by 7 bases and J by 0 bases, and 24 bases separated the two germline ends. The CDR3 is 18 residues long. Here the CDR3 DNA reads TGTGCCAGTACTCTCACCCCCGGCAGGCTCGATATGAACACTGAAGCTTTCTTT. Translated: CASTLTPGRLDMNTEAFF.

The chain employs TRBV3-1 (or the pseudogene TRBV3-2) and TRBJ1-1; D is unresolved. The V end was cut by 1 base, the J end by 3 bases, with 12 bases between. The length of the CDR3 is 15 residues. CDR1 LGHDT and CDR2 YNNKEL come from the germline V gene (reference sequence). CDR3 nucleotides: TGTGCCAGCAGCCAAGGAGAAAGCGGACACACTGAAGCTTTCTTT. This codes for CASSQGESGHTEAFF.

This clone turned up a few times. DNA of the CDR3: TGTGCCAGCAGGTCATTAAGGGGGTACTTC. Its translation: CASRSLRGYF. V usage is TRBV2 and J usage is TRBJ2-7; TRBD1 might be the D (5 bases). The CDR3 covers 10 residues. V was clipped by 6 bases and J by 12 bases, with 12 bases between them. Germline CDR1 SNHLY, CDR2 FYNNEI.

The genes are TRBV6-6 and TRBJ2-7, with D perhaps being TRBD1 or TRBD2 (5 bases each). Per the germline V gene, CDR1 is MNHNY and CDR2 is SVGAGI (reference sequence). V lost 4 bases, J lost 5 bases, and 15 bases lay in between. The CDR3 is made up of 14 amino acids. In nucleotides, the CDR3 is TGTGCCAGCAGTTCGGGCTTTCGGGGACACGAGCAGTACTTC. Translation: CASSSGFRGHEQYF.

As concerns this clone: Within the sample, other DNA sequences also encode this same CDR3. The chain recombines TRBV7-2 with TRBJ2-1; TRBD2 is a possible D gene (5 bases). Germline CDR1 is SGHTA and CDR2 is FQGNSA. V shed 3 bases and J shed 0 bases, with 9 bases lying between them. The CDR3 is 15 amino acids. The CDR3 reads CASSFTSGSYNEQFF. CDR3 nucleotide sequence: TGTGCCAGCAGCTTTACGAGCGGCTCCTACAATGAGCAGTTCTTC.

This CDR3 is CASSAQVTGDTQYF. CDR3 coding DNA: TGCGCCAGCAGTGCACAGGTCACCGGGGATACGCAGTATTTT. The chain joins TRBV10-1 to TRBJ2-3, with TRBD1 as a possible D gene (5 bases). The CDR3 consists of 14 residues. V was pared by 4 bases and J by 6 bases, with 14 bases between. Germline V gene sequence: CDR1 WNHNN, CDR2 SYGVQD (reference sequence).